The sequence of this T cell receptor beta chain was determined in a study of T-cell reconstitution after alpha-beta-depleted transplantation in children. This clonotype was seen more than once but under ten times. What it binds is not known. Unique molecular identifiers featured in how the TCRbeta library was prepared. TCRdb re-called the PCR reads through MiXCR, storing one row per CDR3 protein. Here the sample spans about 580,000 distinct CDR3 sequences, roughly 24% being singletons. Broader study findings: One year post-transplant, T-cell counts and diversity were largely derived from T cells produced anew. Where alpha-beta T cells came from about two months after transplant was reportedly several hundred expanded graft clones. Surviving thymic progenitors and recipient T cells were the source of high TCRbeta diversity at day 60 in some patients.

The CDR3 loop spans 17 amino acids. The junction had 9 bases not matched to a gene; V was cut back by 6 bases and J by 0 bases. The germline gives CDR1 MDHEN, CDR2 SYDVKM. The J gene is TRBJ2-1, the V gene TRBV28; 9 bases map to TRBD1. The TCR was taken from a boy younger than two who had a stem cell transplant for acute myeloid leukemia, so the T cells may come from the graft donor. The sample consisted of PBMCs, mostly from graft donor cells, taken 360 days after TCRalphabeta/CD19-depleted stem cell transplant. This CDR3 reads CASRYHRGQSSYNEQFF. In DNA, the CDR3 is TGTGCCAGCAGATACCACAGGGGGCAAAGCTCCTACAATGAGCAGTTCTTC.